Sequencing of this T cell receptor beta chain was carried out in a study of blood T cell repertoires in COVID-19. Study-wide background: Sources were T cells, B-cell-depleted T cells, or PBMCs; the material itself was cDNA or gDNA.

Study processing details: Amplification of reference gene primers provided the estimated nucleated cell counts. The assay was immunoSEQ multiplex PCR, and TCRdb's table has in-frame clones only and misses some. That table supplies the V and J calls and clone size; D and trimming were determined from the DNA. This table holds 200,000 to 300,000 clones, about 87% found once. Germline V gene lookup returns CDR1 LNHDA and CDR2 SQIVND (reference sequence). V was pared by 5 bases and J by 5 bases, with 15 bases between. This CDR3 comprises 15 residues. This clonotype originated in a human donor in a cohort sampled during active COVID-19. Specimen: peripheral blood. The J gene is TRBJ2-2, the V gene TRBV19; D may be TRBD2 (6 bases). DNA for the CDR3: TGTGCCAGTAGTCCCCGGACTACACCTACCGGGGAGCTGTTTTTT. Its protein is CASSPRTTPTGELFF.